These 12 T cell receptor beta chains were sequenced from one sample in a study of cytomegalovirus exposure and HLA in healthy donors. The PCR had 60 Vbeta and 13 Jbeta primers. Produced via immunoSEQ multiplex PCR; TCRdb's table is partial and in-frame only. The sample's table shows about 43,000 clones. The sample was PBMCs. Every receptor here comes from a woman in her 30s in good health and CMV-seronegative.

The V and J genes are TRBV7-6 and TRBJ2-5; 11 nucleotides align to TRBD2. The germline V gene encodes CDR1 SGHVS and CDR2 FNYEAQ. The ends lost 5 bases at V and 1 base at J; junction bases unmatched: 6. CDR3 length equals 16 residues. The CDR3 here is CASSPRLAGFQETQYF. The CDR3 region has the DNA TGTGCCAGCAGCCCTAGACTAGCGGGATTCCAAGAGACCCAGTACTTC. The full variable domain, completed using reference TRBV7-6 and TRBJ2-5, is GAGVSQSPRYKVTKRGQDVALRCDPISGHVSLYWYRQALGQGPEFLTYFNYEAQQDKSGLPNDRFSAERPEGSISTLTIQRTEQRDSAMYRCASSPRLAGFQETQYFGPGTRLLVL.

This chain uses TRBV19 with TRBJ2-1; 8 bases are shared with TRBD1. The CDR3 spans 14 residues. Germline lookup yields CDR1 LNHDA and CDR2 SQIVND (reference sequence). With V trimmed by 7 bases and J by 2 bases, 4 bases remained unmatched. CDR3 protein: CASMGDRPYNEQFF. DNA for the CDR3: TGTGCCAGTATGGGGGACAGGCCCTACAATGAGCAGTTCTTC.

The chain is built from TRBV30 and TRBJ2-7; 10 bases are a match to TRBD2. The CDR3 has 13 residues. Germline V gene sequence: CDR1 GTSNPN, CDR2 SVGIG (reference sequence). Losses at the gene ends were 8 bases for V and 5 bases for J; bases not matched to a gene: 9. CDR3 residues: CAGQSGLANEQYF. The CDR3 nucleotides read TGTGCCGGGCAATCGGGACTAGCGAACGAGCAGTACTTC.

The chain carries TRBV4-1 and TRBJ2-5; TRBD2 agrees at 8 bases. The CDR3 consists of 16 residues. J was trimmed by 5 bases and V by 4 bases; bases with no gene match: 12. Germline-derived CDR1 and CDR2 are MGHRA and YSYEKL. This chain's CDR3 is CASSRQREGLWETQYF. The CDR3 DNA sequence: TGCGCCAGCAGCCGCCAACGGGAGGGCCTCTGGGAGACCCAGTACTTC.

This sequence joins TRBV29-1 and TRBJ2-3; TRBD1 matches at 8 bases. CDR3 length equals 16 residues. Trimming removed 3 bases from V and 1 base from J; junction bases left unmatched: 9. CDR1 and CDR2 (germline): SQVTM, ANQGSEA. The CDR3 bases are TGCAGCGTTGACCTCGGGGGACAGGCACGCACAGATACGCAGTATTTT. This codes for CSVDLGGQARTDTQYF.

The gene calls are TRBV4-1 and TRBJ2-7; TRBD1 aligns across 7 bases. The CDR3 has 15 amino acids. Losses at the gene ends were 4 bases for V and 7 bases for J; bases not matched to a gene: 13. Per germline, CDR1 MGHRA and CDR2 YSYEKL. The CDR3 nucleotides read TGCGCCAGCAGCCCGACAGGGTTGGGAGCTGAAGAGCAGTACTTC. Protein product: CASSPTGLGAEEQYF.

This chain connects TRBV7-9 to TRBJ2-6; D perhaps matches TRBD2 (5 bases). The germline V gene has CDR1 SEHNR and CDR2 FQNEAQ (reference sequence). V lost 6 bases to trimming and J lost 2 bases, with 17 bases between them. The CDR3 runs to 17 residues. CDR3 nucleotide sequence: TGTGCCAGCAGGTCGGTCCTGCGGGCTACTGGGGCCAACGTCCTGACTTTC. Amino acids: CASRSVLRATGANVLTF.

The J gene is TRBJ1-5, the V gene TRBV28; D not resolved. Per the germline V gene, CDR1 is MDHEN and CDR2 is SYDVKM. V lost 8 bases and J 3 bases, leaving 11 bases between the germline ends. The CDR3 has 13 residues. The CDR3 here is CASQNSFNQPQHF. The CDR3 DNA reads as TGTGCCAGCCAAAACAGTTTCAATCAGCCCCAGCATTTT.

The chain is built from TRBV9 and TRBJ2-1; 7 bases are shared with TRBD1. The CDR3 runs to 17 residues. The germline V gene has CDR1 SGDLS and CDR2 YYNGEE. V lost 0 bases to trimming and J lost 3 bases; unmatched junction nucleotides: 9. In DNA form, the CDR3 reads TGTGCCAGCAGCGTAGATCGCGTACAGGGGAACTACAATGAGCAGTTCTTC. This codes for CASSVDRVQGNYNEQFF.

The V gene is TRBV6-5, the J gene TRBJ2-6, with a tentative D call TRBD2 (5 bases). Trimming took 2 bases from V and 1 from J, leaving 6 bases between them. Germline CDR1 MNHEY, CDR2 SVGAGI. The CDR3 extends over 15 amino acids. CDR3 bases: TGTGCCAGCAGTTACAGCGGTTCTGGGGCCAACGTCCTGACTTTC. It specifies CASSYSGSGANVLTF.

This rearrangement joins TRBV5-6 to TRBJ2-1; 9 nucleotides agree with TRBD1. J was trimmed by 3 bases and V by 4 bases; bases with no gene match: 5. This CDR3 spans 15 amino acids. Germline CDR1 is SGHDT and CDR2 is YYEEEE. The CDR3 is CASSHGTGHYNEQFF. Written as DNA, the CDR3 is TGTGCCAGCAGCCACGGGACAGGGCACTACAATGAGCAGTTCTTC.

The chain joins TRBV30 to TRBJ2-6, with 7 nucleotides matching TRBD1. Germline CDR1 and CDR2: GTSNPN and SVGIG (reference sequence). Trimming at V came to 6 bases and at J to 4 bases, leaving 6 bases not matched to a gene. CDR3 size: 14 residues. The CDR3 here is CACDRESGANVLTF. In nucleotides, the CDR3 is TGTGCCTGCGACAGGGAGTCAGGGGCCAACGTCCTGACTTTC.